The clone carrying this T cell receptor (beta chain) has more than one count but fewer than ten. Germline loops: CDR1 DFQATT, CDR2 SNEGSKA (reference sequence). This CDR3 has 15 residues. V gave up 6 bases and J gave up 4 bases, with 20 bases separating them. TCRdb independently ran MiXCR on the 5' RACE reads; one entry per CDR3 protein. The table records tens of thousands of distinct CDR3 sequences, 15% to 20% of them present only once. These data are taken from a study of early T cells in non-severe SARS-CoV-2 infection. Sequenced material: whole blood, taken at baseline. This sequence originates from an adult who was a healthcare worker with PCR-confirmed SARS-CoV-2 infection or an uninfected control (not recorded which). V gene TRBV20-1 combines with J gene TRBJ2-3, with a weak D call TRBD1 (7 bases). CDR3 coding DNA: TGCAGTGCCAAGCGACAGGGAGGTCGCGCAGATACGCAGTATTTT. Its translation is CSAKRQGGRADTQYF.